The 15 T cell receptor beta chains listed next were all sequenced from one sample in a study of technical replicates of blood from a few donors. The assay was immunoSEQ multiplex PCR, and TCRdb's table has in-frame clones only and misses some. The sample has 75,000 to 95,000 clones; roughly 94% are singletons. Sample: T cells isolated from PBMCs. All receptors derive from a human donor in good health.

The CDR3: CASRYLGQGISGANVLTF. In DNA form, the CDR3 reads TGTGCCAGCAGATATCTGGGACAGGGAATTTCCGGGGCCAACGTCCTGACTTTC. The chain joins TRBV27 to TRBJ2-6; 9 bases are shared with TRBD1. V trimming: 6 bases; J trimming: 4 bases; junction bases outside the gene matches: 13. Germline CDR1 and CDR2: MNHEY and SMNVEV (reference sequence). The CDR3 has 18 residues.

This clone was observed a single time. J is TRBJ2-7 and V is TRBV6-1; 7 nucleotides agree with TRBD1. Per the germline V gene, CDR1 is MNHNS and CDR2 is SASEGT. The CDR3 loop spans 14 amino acids. V lost 2 bases, J lost 3 bases, and 4 bases stayed unmatched. The CDR3 region has the DNA TGTGCCAGCAGTGAAAAGGACAGGAGCTACGAGCAGTACTTC. Its translation is CASSEKDRSYEQYF.

The genes are TRBV9 and TRBJ2-7, with no clear D. CDR1 and CDR2 from the germline V gene are SGDLS and YYNGEE. This CDR3 has 14 amino acids. The ends were cut back, 5 bases at V and 0 bases at J, with 12 bases in the middle. Here the CDR3 DNA reads TGTGCCAGCAGTCCCCACCCCGGCTCCTACGAGCAGTACTTC. This translates into CASSPHPGSYEQYF.

This clone was observed once. The CDR3 is CASSPGGGTDTQYF. Here the CDR3 DNA reads TGCGCCAGCAGCCCCGGGGGGGGCACAGATACGCAGTATTTT. The chain couples TRBV5-1 to TRBJ2-3; 8 positions agree with TRBD2. There are 14 residues in the CDR3. The junction had 2 bases not matched to a gene; V was cut back by 4 bases and J by 1 base. Germline CDR1 is SGHRS and CDR2 is YFSETQ.

V and J are TRBV5-1 and TRBJ2-1; weak D call: TRBD2 (6 bases). V dropped 0 bases and J dropped 1 base, with 11 bases sitting between them. This CDR3 comprises 16 residues. Per the germline V gene, CDR1 is SGHRS and CDR2 is YFSETQ. CDR3 sequence: CASSLAAGGSYNEQFF. CDR3 DNA: TGCGCCAGCAGCTTGGCCGCTGGGGGGTCCTACAATGAGCAGTTCTTC.

The chain employs TRBV5-6 and TRBJ2-7; TRBD1 matches at 10 bases. Germline CDR1 SGHDT, CDR2 YYEEEE. This CDR3 contains 14 residues. Unmatched junction bases numbered 2, after V lost 0 bases and J lost 5 bases. CDR3 DNA: TGTGCCAGCAGCTTGGGGGACAGGGGACACGAGCAGTACTTC. Protein product: CASSLGDRGHEQYF.

The chain is built from TRBV6-5 and TRBJ1-6; TRBD1 is a possible D gene (5 bases). The V gene lost 0 bases and the J gene lost 2 bases, with 8 bases spanning the gap. Germline assignment: CDR1 MNHEY and CDR2 SVGAGI. The CDR3 covers 16 residues. CDR3 residues: CASSYSQQAYNSPLHF. DNA for the CDR3: TGTGCCAGCAGTTACTCGCAACAGGCCTATAATTCACCCCTCCACTTT.

V gene TRBV7-8 combines with J gene TRBJ2-4; D unclear. In germline, CDR1 is SGHVS, CDR2 FQNEAQ. The CDR3 is 15 amino acids. Trimming left V 1 base short and J 6 bases short, with 13 bases between. CDR3 loop: CASSLEFPPGNIQYF. CDR3 coding DNA: TGTGCCAGCAGCTTAGAATTTCCCCCCGGAAACATTCAGTACTTC.

The chain links TRBV4-2 to TRBJ2-1; TRBD2 matches 7 bases. The CDR3 spans 14 residues. The V gene's germline CDR1 is LGHNA and CDR2 YNFKEQ. J gave up 0 bases and V 6 bases, and 2 bases lay outside the gene matches. CDR3 nucleotides: TGTGCCAGCAGGGGGAGGGCCTCCTACAATGAGCAGTTCTTC. Translating gives CASRGRASYNEQFF.

This clone showed up just once. V usage is TRBV5-1 and J usage is TRBJ2-2; D uncertain. V was clipped by 3 bases and J by 0 bases, with 12 bases between them. The CDR3 extends over 16 amino acids. Germline CDR1 SGHRS, CDR2 YFSETQ. CDR3 nucleotides: TGCGCCAGCAGCTCCCTGGAGTCACCGAACACCGGGGAGCTGTTTTTT. It translates to CASSSLESPNTGELFF.

The rearrangement uses TRBV11-2 and TRBJ2-7, with 9 bases lining up with TRBD2. The CDR3 spans 14 residues. Germline-derived CDR1 and CDR2 are SGHAT and FQNNGV. The trim removed 5 bases at V and 1 base at J, leaving 3 bases unmatched. The CDR3 DNA sequence: TGTGCCAGCAGCCTCCTAGCGGGATCCTACGAGCAGTACTTC. The encoded protein is CASSLLAGSYEQYF.

The chain joins TRBV7-8 to TRBJ2-5; 14 nucleotides agree with TRBD2. V trimming: 4 bases; J trimming: 3 bases; junction bases outside the gene matches: 7. This CDR3 is 17 amino acids long. Germline CDR1 and CDR2: SGHVS and FQNEAQ. This CDR3 reads CASSSLGLAGGKETQYF. The CDR3 nucleotides are TGTGCCAGCAGCTCTCTCGGACTAGCGGGAGGAAAAGAGACCCAGTACTTC. The complete variable domain, with remaining parts taken from reference TRBV7-8 and TRBJ2-5, reads GAGVSQSPRYKVAKRGQDVALRCDPISGHVSLFWYQQALGQGPEFLTYFQNEAQLDKSGLPSDRFFAERPEGSVSTLKIQRTQQEDSAVYLCASSSLGLAGGKETQYFGPGTRLLVL.

This rearrangement joins TRBV10-2 to TRBJ2-5; 14 positions match TRBD2. With V trimmed by 3 bases and J by 2 bases, 5 bases remained unmatched. Per germline, CDR1 WSHSY and CDR2 SAAADI. The CDR3 covers 17 residues. The CDR3 coding sequence is TGCGCCAGCAGTGATGGGAGGACTAGCGGGGGGCAAGAGACCCAGTACTTC. Residues: CASSDGRTSGGQETQYF.

This chain connects TRBV19 to TRBJ2-3; TRBD1 matches 7 bases. Trimming cost V 7 bases and J 5 bases; bases outside gene matches: 9. Germline V CDR1 and CDR2: LNHDA, SQIVND (reference sequence). The CDR3 is 14 residues long. The CDR3 reads CASKRGLRQDTQYF. The CDR3 nucleotides are TGTGCCAGTAAGAGGGGGCTGAGGCAAGATACGCAGTATTTT.

The chain recombines TRBV28 with TRBJ2-3; D remains unclear. The CDR3 is 17 residues long. Germline CDR1 and CDR2: MDHEN and SYDVKM. V was trimmed by 6 bases and J by 0 bases, leaving 19 bases between them. CDR3 DNA: TGTGCCAGCAGCCCGCCGTTAGTCGGAGCTAGCACAGATACGCAGTATTTT. Its protein is CASSPPLVGASTDTQYF.